This section outlines one T cell receptor (beta chain) sequence together with its context. Its cognate antigen has yet to be identified. Per-base qualities were not stored, and no clone one base away is much larger. The entry originates in a study of cytomegalovirus exposure and HLA in healthy donors (dated by TCRdb to 2016 to 2017). Background for the entire study: An earlier analysis of 550 to 700 of the donors reported 250 to 350 Gb of sequence data and some 120 million unique TCR beta sequences from about 180 million T cells. An early release that covered roughly 600 HLA-typed donors contained approximately 300 gigabases of sequencing data and about 84 million unique TCR sequences. The number of typed donors differed by locus: about 629-640 for A, B, C, DRB1 and DQB1; approximately 520 for DQA1; over 600 for DPA1; and 400 to 480 for DPB1. Because of strong linkage in the cohort, roughly five DR-DQ haplotypes were treated as single units for association and clustering. The aim of the study was to test whether cataloging public T cell receptors could identify signatures of past pathogen exposure. A separate validation cohort of 100 to 150 different subjects was used in addition to the 666-subject first cohort. Both class I and class II loci were covered by HLA typing, at four-digit resolution. The T cell repertoires of about 700 subjects were profiled by immunosequencing and related to cytomegalovirus serostatus. Donor age, sex, ethnicity and CMV serostatus were collected together with the repertoire data. Among 398 genotyped donors of the cohort, an average of approximately 240,000 unique TCR beta nucleotide sequences were sequenced per donor, around 20% of them non-productive. The genetic ancestry cluster associated with self-reported Caucasian donors included around 76% of the 300 to 400 genotyped donors. To study patterns of TCR occurrence, a later analysis re-analyzed previously published TCR beta repertoires from around 660 donors and added high-resolution HLA genotyping. To predict cytomegalovirus infection status, the study combined high-throughput TCR immunosequencing, statistical association of individual TCRs with disease status, and machine learning. An earlier analysis of about 620 of the donors applied high-throughput TCR beta sequencing to assess whether each TCR beta V gene segment acted as functional or pseudogenic. Every discovery cohort repertoire had been produced on one sequencing platform. Rather than using new phenotypic data, the later analysis identified candidate immune exposures from TCR beta sequences and from how often those sequences occurred across donors. In a later genetic analysis, genome-wide SNP genotypes for about 65% of the roughly 700 donors were used, and that subset was treated as a discovery cohort. Points the paper makes about the study in general: This cohort had only TCR beta chains sequenced, and the lack of alpha or paired-chain data limited which features could be detected. Some IMGT-functional V segments, including TRBV6-2 and TRBV6-3, could not be distinguished by the 87-base-pair reads and were therefore excluded. In the study, approximately 150 TCR beta chains were listed as associated with cytomegalovirus. A later analysis reported that several top co-occurrence clusters appeared linked to parvovirus B19, influenza, CMV and Epstein-Barr virus. A later genetic analysis associated a missense DCLRE1C variant with V-gene and J-gene trimming of TCR beta chains, and an independent cohort replicated the association. Because counts were too low, seventeen rarely observed V segments, including chromosome 9 orphons, were left out of the earlier analysis of approximately 580 of the donors. In vitro tests confirmed that a few of the cytomegalovirus-associated TCR beta chains recognize cytomegalovirus antigens. In a later analysis, 15,000 to 20,000 TCR beta sequences were associated with specific HLA alleles at a false discovery rate of 0.05. Strong co-occurrence of HLA alleles, especially DR and DQ, made assigning TCR associations to individual alleles difficult. Compared with equally common non-associated chains, HLA-associated TCR beta chains in a later analysis were more clonally expanded and had lower generation probabilities. A cluster of highly shared sequence variants was judged likely to represent a technical artifact of the sequencing pipeline. Because some donors lacked HLA typing at each locus, the association tests relied only on the typed subset. Correlated functional status among segregating V segments might be attributable to linkage disequilibrium, but an unknown experimental factor could not be ruled out. According to a later analysis, TCR association rates differed among HLA loci, with DRB1 alleles showing the most associated TCRs and HLA-C alleles showing the fewest. In both the original and validation cohorts, the classifier was reported to diagnose cytomegalovirus status with high specificity and sensitivity. Presence/absence analyses assumed roughly uniform sequencing depth across donors, an assumption that may not hold. The authors suggested that the approach could potentially be extended to other disease states and immunological phenotypes. A further reported finding was that TCR beta sequences accurately predicted the HLA-A and HLA-B alleles for most subjects in the first cohort. A later analysis found that most CMV-associated TCR beta chains appeared HLA-restricted, with HLA associations seemingly driven largely by CMV exposure. In an earlier analysis of fewer than 750 of the donors, most TCR beta V segments were observed in productive rearrangements about 90% or about 30% of the time, broadly matching IMGT annotations. CMV serostatus was the only immune exposure information available for the cohort. According to a later genetic analysis, donors in an Asian-associated ancestry cluster had fewer N-insertions in productive TCRs than the approximately 630-donor mean. While some public TCRs were present in many individuals, most TCR sequences turned up only very rarely across donors.

In the germline V gene (reference sequence), CDR1 corresponds to MNHEY and CDR2 to SMNVEV. The CDR3 covers 15 residues, taking in both the cysteine and the phenylalanine. Only the CDR3 region is kept as DNA, spanning 45 bases read in frame from base 1. After removal of 7 bases from V and 7 bases from J, the junction retains 14 bases not matched to a gene. In total, over 600 healthy bone marrow donors made up the cohort. At the time of sampling, all cohort members were nominally healthy, though unrecorded immune exposures were likely present. The donor tested CMV seropositive and was one of the 289 seropositive cohort members. Every donor gave a peripheral blood sample, and the peripheral blood mononuclear cells from that sample were used for TCR beta sequencing. The Qiagen DNeasy Blood Extraction Kit was used to extract genomic DNA from the blood cell samples. The protocol used for the library was the immunoSEQ multiplex PCR assay. For the multiplex PCR, a mixture combining 60 forward primers for TCR Vbeta segments and 13 reverse primers for TCR Jbeta segments was used. A multiplex PCR assay on genomic DNA amplified the CDR3 region of rearranged TCR beta genes. The Illumina HiSeq System was used to sequence the amplified TCR beta libraries as 87-base-pair reads. From the authors' description of their analysis: Across the 500 to 850 repertoires, a later analysis counted 78 million or so unique TCR beta chains, around 11 million of which were shared by at least two donors. Raw reads were error-corrected and collapsed into unique sequences with a nearest-neighbor algorithm that merged closely related sequences to remove PCR and sequencing errors. V, D and J gene segments were assigned by aligning CDR3 sequences to IMGT reference sequences. For a sequence to be retained, at least a six-nucleotide match to both a V gene segment and a J gene segment was required. A rearrangement counted as productive if the CDR3 had no stop codons and remained in frame with V and J, and every other rearrangement counted as non-productive. Following IMGT convention, CDR3 was defined as the stretch from the second conserved V-encoded cysteine to the conserved J-encoded phenylalanine. The earlier analysis of 500 to 600 of the donors excluded sequences that lacked an unambiguous match to a single V gene segment. In an earlier analysis of 587 of the donors, V segments were called functional above 56.7% productive rearrangements and were called segregating when the between-donor standard deviation exceeded 5%. To diagnose cytomegalovirus status from the catalog of TCR beta chain sequences, a statistical classification framework was built. A later analysis assigned V and J genes by comparing TCR nucleotide sequences with IMGT/GENE-DB human TR gene sequences. The TCRdist pipeline was used in a later analysis to assign CDR3 sequences and most-parsimonious VDJ recombination scenarios. In a later analysis, each TCR beta chain was defined by its CDR3 amino acid sequence together with its V-gene family, and reads lacking a unique V-gene family were excluded. As a way to deal with suspected cross-contamination and a sequencing artifact, a later analysis dropped more than 500 nucleotide sequences that were highly shared and had low generation probability. A later analysis calculated a clonal expansion index for each public chain from normalized within-repertoire ranks of inferred template counts. In a later analysis, generation probabilities were computed with a VDJ recombination model fitted to out-of-frame rearrangements, and the resulting probabilities were checked against IGoR. Hypergeometric tests were used in a later analysis to score TCR-TCR, TCR-HLA and TCR-CMV co-occurrence, with a repertoire-size bias correction applied to the TCR pairs. A later analysis estimated false discovery rates by permuting HLA or CMV assignments 20 times. In a later analysis, co-occurring TCRs were grouped using DBSCAN, and TCRdist sequence similarity was added for clustering within HLA-allele-positive subsets. Repertoires with fewer than 30,000 or more than 120,000 public chains were left out of co-occurrence clustering, as were about 5 repertoires with anomalous nucleotide sharing. Here the immuneACCESS table is served through TCRdb, limited to in-frame sequences with V and J called. Missing clones are a known gap in these copies; in checked studies unresolved V genes cover under half, and the rest lacks a known reason. The V and J calls and clone size were taken over from that table, and D and trimming were inferred from the DNA. Within this sample are roughly 68,000 clones, with approximately 77% of them counted one time only. 7.4% of the sample belongs to the ten largest clones.

The sequence joins TRBV27 to TRBJ2-7, and TRBD2 matches 9 of the central bases. Sequences were obtained from PBMCs. This TCR was sampled from a woman in her twenties or thirties in good health and CMV-seropositive. The CDR3 loop reads CASKEEGGRVREQYF. The DNA sequence reads TGTGCCAGCAAGGAAGAAGGCGGGAGGGTTCGGGAGCAGTACTTC.